This T cell receptor (beta chain) is from a study of T cells in Graves' hyperthyroidism and ophthalmopathy. TCR beta CDR3 regions were amplified from RNA transcripts. With the HTBI primer set, the TCR CDR3 went through a first round of RT-PCR. TCRdb called the multiplex PCR reads again in MiXCR, with one record for every CDR3 protein. The table lists roughly 750,000 distinct CDR3 sequences, roughly 17% of them singletons, with 8.4% in the top ten. The germline V gene encodes CDR1 MNHNS and CDR2 SASEGT. This CDR3 has 15 residues. The germline V and J ends were trimmed by 6 bases and 2 bases, with 16 bases remaining between them.

The TCR comes from a man aged 18 to 30 with Graves' hyperthyroidism. Sequencing was done on a sample of blood. The chain recombines TRBV6-1 with TRBJ2-5; unclear D gene. CDR3 bases: TGTGCCAGCAGCGACGCGACATATGTACAAGAGACCCAGTACTTC. This encodes CASSDATYVQETQYF.